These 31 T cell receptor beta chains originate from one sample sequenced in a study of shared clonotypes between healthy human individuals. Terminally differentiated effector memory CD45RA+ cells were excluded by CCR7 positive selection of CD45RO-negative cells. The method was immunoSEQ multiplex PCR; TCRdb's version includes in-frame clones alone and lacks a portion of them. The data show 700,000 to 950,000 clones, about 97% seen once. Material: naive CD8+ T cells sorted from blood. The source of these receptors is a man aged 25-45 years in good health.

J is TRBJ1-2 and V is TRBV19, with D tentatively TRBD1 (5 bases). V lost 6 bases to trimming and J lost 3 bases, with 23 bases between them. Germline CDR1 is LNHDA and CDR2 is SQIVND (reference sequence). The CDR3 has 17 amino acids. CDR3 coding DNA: TGTGCCAGTAGGTGGAAGCGGGGCCAGGCCAATCACTATGGCTACACCTTC. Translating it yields CASRWKRGQANHYGYTF.

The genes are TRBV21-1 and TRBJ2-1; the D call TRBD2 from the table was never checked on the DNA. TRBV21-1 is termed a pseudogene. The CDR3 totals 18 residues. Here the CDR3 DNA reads TGTGCCAGCAGCAAAGCGCGTAGGAGGGCAGCCTCCTACAATGAGCAGTTCTTC. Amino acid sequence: CASSKARRRAASYNEQFF.

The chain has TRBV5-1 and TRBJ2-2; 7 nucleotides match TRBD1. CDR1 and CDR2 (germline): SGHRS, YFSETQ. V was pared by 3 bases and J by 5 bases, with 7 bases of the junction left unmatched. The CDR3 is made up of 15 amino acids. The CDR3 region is CASSWSRGRTGELFF. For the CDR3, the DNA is TGCGCCAGCAGCTGGAGTAGGGGGCGTACCGGGGAGCTGTTTTTT.

This chain's CDR3 is CASSLGTSGSNTGELFF. For the CDR3, the DNA is TGTGCCAGCAGCTTAGGGACTAGCGGGTCGAACACCGGGGAGCTGTTTTTT. The chain recombines TRBV11-2 with TRBJ2-2; 11 nucleotides match TRBD2. The CDR3 sequence is 17 residues long. The ends lost 1 base at V and 0 bases at J; junction bases unmatched: 1. The V gene's germline CDR1 is SGHAT and CDR2 FQNNGV.

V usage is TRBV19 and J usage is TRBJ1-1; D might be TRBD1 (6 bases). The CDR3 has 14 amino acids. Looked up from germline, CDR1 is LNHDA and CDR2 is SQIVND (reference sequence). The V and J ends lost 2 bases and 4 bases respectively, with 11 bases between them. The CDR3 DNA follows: TGTGCCAGTAGTATAAAACAGGGTTCCACTGAAGCTTTCTTT. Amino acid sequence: CASSIKQGSTEAFF.

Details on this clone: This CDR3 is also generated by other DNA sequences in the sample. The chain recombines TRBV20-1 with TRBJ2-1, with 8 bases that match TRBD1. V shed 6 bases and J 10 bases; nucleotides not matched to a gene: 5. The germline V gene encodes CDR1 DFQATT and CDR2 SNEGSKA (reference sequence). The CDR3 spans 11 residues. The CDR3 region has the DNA TGCAGTGCCCGACAGGGGAACGAGCAGTTCTTC. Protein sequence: CSARQGNEQFF.

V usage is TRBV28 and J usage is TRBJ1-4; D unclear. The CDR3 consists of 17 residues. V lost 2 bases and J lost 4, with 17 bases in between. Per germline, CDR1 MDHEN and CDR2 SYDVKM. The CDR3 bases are TGTGCCAGCAGTTTAGCGGCTCGGGCCCTTGATAATGAAAAACTGTTTTTT. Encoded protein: CASSLAARALDNEKLFF.

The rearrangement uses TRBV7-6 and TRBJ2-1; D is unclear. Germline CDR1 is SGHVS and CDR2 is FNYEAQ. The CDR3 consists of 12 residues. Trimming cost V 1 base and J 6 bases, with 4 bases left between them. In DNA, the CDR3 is TGTGCCAGCAGCTTAGTAAGCAATGAGCAGTTCTTC. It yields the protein CASSLVSNEQFF.

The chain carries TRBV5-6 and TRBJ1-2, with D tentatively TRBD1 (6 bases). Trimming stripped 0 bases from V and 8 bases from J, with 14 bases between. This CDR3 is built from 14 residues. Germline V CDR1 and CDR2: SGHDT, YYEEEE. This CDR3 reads CASSLAAGAEGYTF. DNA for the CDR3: TGTGCCAGCAGCTTGGCCGCGGGGGCTGAAGGCTACACCTTC.

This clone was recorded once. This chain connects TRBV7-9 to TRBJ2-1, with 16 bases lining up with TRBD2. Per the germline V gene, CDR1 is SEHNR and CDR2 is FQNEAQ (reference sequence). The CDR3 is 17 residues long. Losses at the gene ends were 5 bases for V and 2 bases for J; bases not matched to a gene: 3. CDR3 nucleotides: TGTGCCAGCAGCGGAGGGACTAGCGGGAGGGCCTACAATGAGCAGTTCTTC. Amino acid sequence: CASSGGTSGRAYNEQFF.

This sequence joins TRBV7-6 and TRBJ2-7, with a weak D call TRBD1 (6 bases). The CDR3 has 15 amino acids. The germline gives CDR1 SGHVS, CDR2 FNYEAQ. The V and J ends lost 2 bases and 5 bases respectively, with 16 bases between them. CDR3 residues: CASSLSVQRTDEQYF. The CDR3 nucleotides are TGTGCCAGCAGCTTATCAGTTCAGCGGACAGACGAGCAGTACTTC.

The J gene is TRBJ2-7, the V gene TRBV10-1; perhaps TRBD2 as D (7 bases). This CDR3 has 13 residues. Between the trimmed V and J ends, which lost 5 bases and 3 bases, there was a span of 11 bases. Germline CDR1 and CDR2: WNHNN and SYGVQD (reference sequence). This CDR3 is CASSRGAGYEQYF. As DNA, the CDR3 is TGCGCCAGCAGTCGGGGGGCAGGCTACGAGCAGTACTTC.

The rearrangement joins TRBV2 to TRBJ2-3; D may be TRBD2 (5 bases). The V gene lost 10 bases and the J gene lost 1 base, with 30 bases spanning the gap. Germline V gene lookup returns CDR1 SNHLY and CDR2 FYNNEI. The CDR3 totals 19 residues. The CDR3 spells CATFDGSFSVLERTDTQYF. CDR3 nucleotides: TGTGCCACTTTTGATGGGAGTTTTTCTGTGTTGGAGCGCACAGATACGCAGTATTTT.

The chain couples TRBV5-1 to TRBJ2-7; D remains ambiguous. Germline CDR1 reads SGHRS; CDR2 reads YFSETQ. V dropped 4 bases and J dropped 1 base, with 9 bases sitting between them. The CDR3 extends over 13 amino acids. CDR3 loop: CASSLDESYEQYF. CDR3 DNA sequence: TGCGCCAGCAGCCTGGACGAGTCCTACGAGCAGTACTTC.

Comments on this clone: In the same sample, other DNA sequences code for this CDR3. CDR3 protein: CASSSLSYEQYF. The CDR3 DNA reads TGTGCCAGCAGTAGTCTCTCCTACGAGCAGTACTTC. The chain uses TRBV27 and TRBJ2-7; D is uncertain. Germline CDR1 reads MNHEY; CDR2 reads SMNVEV (reference sequence). V lost 5 bases and J lost 0, with 5 bases in between. This CDR3 has 12 amino acids.

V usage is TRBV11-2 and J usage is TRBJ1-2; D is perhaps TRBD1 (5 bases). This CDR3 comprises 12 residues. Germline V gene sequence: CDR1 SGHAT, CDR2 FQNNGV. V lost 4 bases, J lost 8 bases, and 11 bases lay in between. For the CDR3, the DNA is TGTGCCAGCAGCTCCATCAGGGTGGGCTACACCTTC. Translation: CASSSIRVGYTF.

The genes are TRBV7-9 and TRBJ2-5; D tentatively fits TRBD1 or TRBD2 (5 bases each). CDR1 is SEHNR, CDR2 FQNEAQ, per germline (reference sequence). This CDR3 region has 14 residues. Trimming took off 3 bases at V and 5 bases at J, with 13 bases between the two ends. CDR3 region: CASSFSGTGETQYF. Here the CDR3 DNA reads TGTGCCAGCAGCTTTTCCGGGACGGGCGAGACCCAGTACTTC.

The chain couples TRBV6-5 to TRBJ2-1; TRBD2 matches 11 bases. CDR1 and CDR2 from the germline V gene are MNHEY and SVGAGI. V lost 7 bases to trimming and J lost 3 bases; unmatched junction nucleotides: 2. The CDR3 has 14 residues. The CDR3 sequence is CASKGLAVYNEQFF. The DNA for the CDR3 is TGTGCCAGCAAGGGACTAGCGGTCTACAATGAGCAGTTCTTC.

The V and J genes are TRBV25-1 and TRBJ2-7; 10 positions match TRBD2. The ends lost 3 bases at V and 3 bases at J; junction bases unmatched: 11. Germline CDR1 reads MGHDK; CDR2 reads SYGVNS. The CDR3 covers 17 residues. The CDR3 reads CASSDELSGRGHYEQYF. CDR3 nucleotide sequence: TGTGCCAGCAGTGACGAACTCAGCGGGAGGGGTCACTACGAGCAGTACTTC.

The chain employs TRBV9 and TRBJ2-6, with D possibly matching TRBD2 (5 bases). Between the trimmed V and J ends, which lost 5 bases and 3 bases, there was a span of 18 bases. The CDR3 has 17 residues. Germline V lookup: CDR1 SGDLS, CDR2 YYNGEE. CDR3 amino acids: CASRSGRDNFGANVLTF. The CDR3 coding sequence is TGTGCCAGCAGGAGCGGCCGGGATAATTTTGGGGCCAACGTCCTGACTTTC.

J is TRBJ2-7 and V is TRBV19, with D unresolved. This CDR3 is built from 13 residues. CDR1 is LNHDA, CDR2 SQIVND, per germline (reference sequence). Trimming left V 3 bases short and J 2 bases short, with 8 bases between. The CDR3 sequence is CASSIQPTYEQYF. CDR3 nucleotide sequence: TGTGCCAGTAGTATCCAGCCAACCTACGAGCAGTACTTC.

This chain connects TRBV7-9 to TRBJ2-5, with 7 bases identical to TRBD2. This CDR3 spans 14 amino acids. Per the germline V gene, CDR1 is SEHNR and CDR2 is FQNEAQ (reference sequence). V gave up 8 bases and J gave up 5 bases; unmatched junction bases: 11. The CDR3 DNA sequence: TGTGCCAGCGGGACGGGGCCCGGGAGGGAGACCCAGTACTTC. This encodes CASGTGPGRETQYF.

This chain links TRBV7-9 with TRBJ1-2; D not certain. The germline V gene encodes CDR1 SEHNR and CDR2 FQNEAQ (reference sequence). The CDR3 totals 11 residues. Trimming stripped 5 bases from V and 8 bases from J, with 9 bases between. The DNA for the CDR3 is TGTGCCAGCAGCCCGAGTGACGGCTACACCTTC. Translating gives CASSPSDGYTF.

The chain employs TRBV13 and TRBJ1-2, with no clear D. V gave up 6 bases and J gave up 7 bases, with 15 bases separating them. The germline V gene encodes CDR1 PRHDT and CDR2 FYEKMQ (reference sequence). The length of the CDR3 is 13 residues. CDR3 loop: CASRPGSFGGYTF. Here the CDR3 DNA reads TGTGCCAGCAGACCCGGCAGTTTCGGTGGCTACACCTTC.

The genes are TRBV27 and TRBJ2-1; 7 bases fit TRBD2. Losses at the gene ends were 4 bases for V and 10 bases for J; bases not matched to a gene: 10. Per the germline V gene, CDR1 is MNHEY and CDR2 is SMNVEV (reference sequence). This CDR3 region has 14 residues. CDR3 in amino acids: CASSWAGGSREQFF. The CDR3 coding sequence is TGTGCCAGCAGTTGGGCGGGCGGGAGTCGAGAGCAGTTCTTC.

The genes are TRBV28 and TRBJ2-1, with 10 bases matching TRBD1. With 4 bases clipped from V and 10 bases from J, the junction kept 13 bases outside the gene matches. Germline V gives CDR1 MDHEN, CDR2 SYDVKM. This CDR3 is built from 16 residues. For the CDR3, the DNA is TGTGCCAGCAGTTGGCGTGGGGACAGGGGCCGCTTAGAGCAGTTCTTC. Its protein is CASSWRGDRGRLEQFF.

The CDR3 spells CASSQGASGGSYEQYF. In DNA, the CDR3 is TGTGCCAGCAGCCAAGGTGCTAGCGGGGGATCCTACGAGCAGTACTTC. The chain is built from TRBV14 and TRBJ2-7; 10 nucleotides line up with TRBD2. Germline V CDR1 and CDR2: SGHDN, FVKESK. The CDR3 has 16 amino acids. The trim removed 1 base at V and 1 base at J, leaving 4 bases unmatched.

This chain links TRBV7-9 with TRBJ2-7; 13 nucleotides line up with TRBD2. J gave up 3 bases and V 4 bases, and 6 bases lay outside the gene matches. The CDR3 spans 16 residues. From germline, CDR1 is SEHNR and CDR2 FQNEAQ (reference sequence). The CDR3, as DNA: TGTGCCAGCAGCTCGATAGGGACTAGCGGGAACTACGAGCAGTACTTC. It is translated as CASSSIGTSGNYEQYF.

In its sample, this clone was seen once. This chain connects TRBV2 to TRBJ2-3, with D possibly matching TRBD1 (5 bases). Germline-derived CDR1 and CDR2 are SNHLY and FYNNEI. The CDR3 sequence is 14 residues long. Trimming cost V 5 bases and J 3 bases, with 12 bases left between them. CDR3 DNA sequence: TGTGCCAGCAGTACACAGGCTGGAACAGATACGCAGTATTTT. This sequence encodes CASSTQAGTDTQYF.

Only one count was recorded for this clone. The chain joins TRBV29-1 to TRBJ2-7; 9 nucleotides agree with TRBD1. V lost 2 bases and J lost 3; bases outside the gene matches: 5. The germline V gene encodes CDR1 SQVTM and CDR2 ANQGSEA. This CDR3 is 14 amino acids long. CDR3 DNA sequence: TGCAGCGTTGAACTGGACAGGGGCGTCTACGAGCAGTACTTC. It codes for CSVELDRGVYEQYF.

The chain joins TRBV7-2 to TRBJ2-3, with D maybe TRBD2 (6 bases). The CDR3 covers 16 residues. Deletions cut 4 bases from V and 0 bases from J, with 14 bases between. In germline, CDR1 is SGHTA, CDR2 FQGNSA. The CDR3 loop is CASSWFIAASTDTQYF. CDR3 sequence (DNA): TGTGCCAGCAGCTGGTTCATAGCGGCTAGCACAGATACGCAGTATTTT.